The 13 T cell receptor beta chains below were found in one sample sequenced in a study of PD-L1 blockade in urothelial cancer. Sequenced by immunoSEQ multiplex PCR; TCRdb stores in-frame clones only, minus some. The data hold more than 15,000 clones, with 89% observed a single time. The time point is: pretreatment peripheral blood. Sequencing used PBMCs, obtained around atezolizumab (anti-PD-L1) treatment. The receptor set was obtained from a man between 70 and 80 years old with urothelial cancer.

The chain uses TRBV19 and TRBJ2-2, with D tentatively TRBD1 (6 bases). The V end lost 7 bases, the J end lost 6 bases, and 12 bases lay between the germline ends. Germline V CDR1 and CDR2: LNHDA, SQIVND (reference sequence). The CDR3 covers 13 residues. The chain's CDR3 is CASNHREAGELFF. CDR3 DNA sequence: TGTGCCAGTAACCACAGGGAAGCCGGGGAGCTGTTTTTT.

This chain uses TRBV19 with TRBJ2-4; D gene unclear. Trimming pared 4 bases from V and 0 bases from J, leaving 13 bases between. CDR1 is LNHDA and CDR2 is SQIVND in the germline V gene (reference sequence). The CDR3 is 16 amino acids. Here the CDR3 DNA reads TGTGCCAGTAGTAACGAACAGCAGGTAGCCAAAAACATTCAGTACTTC. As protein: CASSNEQQVAKNIQYF.

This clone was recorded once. In DNA form, the CDR3 reads TGCACCCTTTCGAACACTGAAGCTTTCTTT. This codes for CTLSNTEAFF. This chain links TRBV20-1 with TRBJ1-1; D ambiguous. Germline V gives CDR1 DFQATT, CDR2 SNEGSKA (reference sequence). This CDR3 has 10 residues.

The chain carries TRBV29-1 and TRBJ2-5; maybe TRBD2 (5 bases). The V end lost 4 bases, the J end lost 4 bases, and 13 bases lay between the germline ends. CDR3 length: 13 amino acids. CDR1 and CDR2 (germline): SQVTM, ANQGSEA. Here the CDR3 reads CSVVKIEGETQYF. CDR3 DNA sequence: TGCAGCGTTGTTAAGATCGAGGGAGAGACCCAGTACTTC.

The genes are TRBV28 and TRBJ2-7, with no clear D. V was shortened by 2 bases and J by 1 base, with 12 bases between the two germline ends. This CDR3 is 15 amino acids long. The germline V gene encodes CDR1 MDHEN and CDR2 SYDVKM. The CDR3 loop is CASSLGFSESYEQYF. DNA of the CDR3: TGTGCCAGCAGTTTAGGATTTTCGGAGTCCTACGAGCAGTACTTC. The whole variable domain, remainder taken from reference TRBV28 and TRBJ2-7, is DVKVTQSSRYLVKRTGEKVFLECVQDMDHENMFWYRQDPGLGLRLIYFSYDVKMKEKGDIPEGYSVSREKKERFSLILESASTNQTSMYLCASSLGFSESYEQYFGPGTRLTVT.

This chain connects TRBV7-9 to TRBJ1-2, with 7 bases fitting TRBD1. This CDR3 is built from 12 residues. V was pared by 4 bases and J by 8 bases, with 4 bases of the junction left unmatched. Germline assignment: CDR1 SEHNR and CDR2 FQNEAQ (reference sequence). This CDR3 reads CASSSGGWGYTF. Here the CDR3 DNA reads TGTGCCAGCAGCTCAGGGGGATGGGGCTACACCTTC.

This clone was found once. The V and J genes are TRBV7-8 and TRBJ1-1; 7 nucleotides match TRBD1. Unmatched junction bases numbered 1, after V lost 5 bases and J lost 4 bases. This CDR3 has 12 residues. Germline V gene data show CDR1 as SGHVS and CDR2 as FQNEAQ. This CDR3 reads CASSPGGTEAFF. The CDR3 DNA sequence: TGTGCCAGCAGCCCAGGGGGCACTGAAGCTTTCTTT.

CDR3 DNA sequence: TGTGCCAGCAGCCCTCGACAGGGGGCGTACACTGAAGCTTTCTTT. This gives the protein CASSPRQGAYTEAFF. V and J are TRBV6-5 and TRBJ1-1; 10 bases line up with TRBD1. This CDR3 spans 15 amino acids. The trim removed 6 bases at V and 3 bases at J, leaving 7 bases unmatched. The germline V gene encodes CDR1 MNHEY and CDR2 SVGAGI.

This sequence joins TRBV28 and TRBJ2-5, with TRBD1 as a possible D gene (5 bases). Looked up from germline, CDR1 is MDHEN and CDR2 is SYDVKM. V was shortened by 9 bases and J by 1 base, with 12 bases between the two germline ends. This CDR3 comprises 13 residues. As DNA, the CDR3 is TGTGCCAGTAATACTGGGGCCCAAGAGACCCAGTACTTC. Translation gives CASNTGAQETQYF.

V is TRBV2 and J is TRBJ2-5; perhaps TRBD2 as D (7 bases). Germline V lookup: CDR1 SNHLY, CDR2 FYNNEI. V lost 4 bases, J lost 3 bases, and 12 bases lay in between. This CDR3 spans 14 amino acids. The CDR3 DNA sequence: TGTGCCAGCAGTGGGAGGGGGGGCAAAGAGACCCAGTACTTC. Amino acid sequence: CASSGRGGKETQYF.

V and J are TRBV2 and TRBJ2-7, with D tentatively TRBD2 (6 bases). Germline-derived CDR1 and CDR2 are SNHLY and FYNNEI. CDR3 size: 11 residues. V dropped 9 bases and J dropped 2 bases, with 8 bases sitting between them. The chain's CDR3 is CASERAYEQYF. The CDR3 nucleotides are TGTGCCAGTGAGCGGGCCTACGAGCAGTACTTC.

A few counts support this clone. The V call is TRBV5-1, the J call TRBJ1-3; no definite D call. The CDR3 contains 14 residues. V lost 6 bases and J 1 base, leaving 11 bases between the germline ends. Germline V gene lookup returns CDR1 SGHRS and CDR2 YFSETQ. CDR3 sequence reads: CASTPAGSGNTIYF. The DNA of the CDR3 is TGCGCCAGCACCCCCGCGGGGTCTGGAAACACCATATATTTT.

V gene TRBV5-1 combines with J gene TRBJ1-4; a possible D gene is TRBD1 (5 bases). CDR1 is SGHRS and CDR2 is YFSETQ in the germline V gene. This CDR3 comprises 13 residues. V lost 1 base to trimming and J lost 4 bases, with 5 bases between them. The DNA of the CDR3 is TGCGCCAGCAGCTTGCAGGGTAATGAAAAACTGTTTTTT. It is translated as CASSLQGNEKLFF. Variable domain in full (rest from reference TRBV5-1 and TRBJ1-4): KAGVTQTPRYLIKTRGQQVTLSCSPISGHRSVSWYQQTPGQGLQFLFEYFSETQRNKGNFPGRFSGRQFSNSRSEMNVSTLELGDSALYLCASSLQGNEKLFFGSGTQLSVL.